This is a list of T cell receptor beta chains from one sample in a study of blood T cell repertoires in COVID-19. Some clones are missing from TCRdb's copy, which holds only in-frame ones; the method was immunoSEQ multiplex PCR. The data hold 100,000 to 150,000 clones, with roughly 83% observed a single time. The sequencing sample was made of peripheral blood. These receptors all come from a human donor in a cohort sampled during active COVID-19. CDR3s leave out the opening cysteine and the closing phenylalanine or tryptophan. The D gene is left open where the match is weak.

D gene,V gene,CDR3 protein
TRBD2,TRBV5-8,ASSLGREVTDTQY
TRBD1,TRBV28,ASRPGGGSPYNEQF
TRBD2,TRBV7-9,ASSLNNPVGGSYEQY
NA,TRBV7-2,ASSLESPGQYGYT
NA,TRBV6-1,ASSEVSAGFASGANVLT
TRBD1,TRBV18,ASSPSPGQGRTEAF
TRBD1,TRBV6-6,ASSKIQGAVEQF
TRBD2,TRBV7-9,ASSSSGRTVDEQY
NA,TRBV12-3/TRBV12-4,ASSTYNEQF
TRBD2,TRBV7-6,ASRLAGETQY
NA,TRBV15,ATSRDLVGVNGNTIY
NA,TRBV5-5,ASSATGFYGYT
NA,TRBV6-2/TRBV6-3,ASSYSTGGSYEQY
NA,TRBV6-5,ATASTGITVPLH
TRBD1,TRBV7-6,ASSTGQGVYEQY
NA,TRBV18,ASSPAGQHPNEKLF
TRBD2,TRBV18,ASSQSGLAGVGNEQF
NA,TRBV5-6,ASSLTGSSTGELF
TRBD1,TRBV4-3,ASSQDWGRGLPDLNEKLF
NA,TRBV27,ASQGIDASNTEAF
TRBD2,TRBV6-5,ASSYFSGTSGYEQY
TRBD1,TRBV27,ASSFKGATYEQY
NA,TRBV24-1,ATSDRGARETQY
NA,TRBV19,ASSIGTPGTEAF
NA,TRBV11-3,ASSFRTPPNTGELF
TRBD1,TRBV5-5,ASSSQGAPRGTEAF
NA,TRBV4-1,ASSQFTLGNTIY
NA,TRBV7-2,ASSLGFERGLRNEQF
NA,TRBV20-1,SAGGAPEAF
NA,TRBV2,ASIPSGYGYT
NA,TRBV28,ASSKTGTNVYEQY
TRBD1,TRBV27,ASSLSGLQGVSGHEQF
TRBD1,TRBV5-1,ASSVGQGAEAF
TRBD2,TRBV7-3,ASSLRSTSGRGETQY
TRBD1,TRBV28,AARGLGANVLT
TRBD2,TRBV28,ASTLRTSGRGEQY
NA,TRBV28,ASSFGQPGLSMSYT
NA,TRBV5-5,ASRKPGQTILNTGELF
NA,TRBV15,ATSRAPNTGELF
TRBD1,TRBV6-2/TRBV6-3,ASSYRDRGTYNEQF
TRBD2,TRBV4-3,ASSPDGLAGNEQF
NA,TRBV11-2,ASSLRGLYGYT
NA,TRBV28,ASTAGGGYSPLH
TRBD2,TRBV2,ASSRLAGGYNEQF
NA,TRBV7-8,ASSSGGRLTGELF
NA,TRBV7-7,ASSLAEGGPGELF
TRBD2,TRBV16,ASSQPLQTSGSDTDTQY
TRBD1,TRBV7-9,ASSLYGTGGTEAF
TRBD1,TRBV3-1/TRBV3-2,ASSRDSEAF
TRBD2,TRBV4-1,ASSQVVGGSLYEQY
TRBD2,TRBV5-4,AVGREGPPGELF
NA,TRBV5-1,ASSSSKDIQY
TRBD2,TRBV7-2,ASTPTPGLAGGPADTQY
TRBD1,TRBV11-1,ASNDRENTEAF
NA,TRBV5-4,ASSLQGSYGYT
TRBD1,TRBV27,ASSWRTGASYNSPLH
TRBD1,TRBV4-1,ASSDTIGGGMNTEAF
TRBD1,TRBV6-5,ASSYGTGGGIYGYT